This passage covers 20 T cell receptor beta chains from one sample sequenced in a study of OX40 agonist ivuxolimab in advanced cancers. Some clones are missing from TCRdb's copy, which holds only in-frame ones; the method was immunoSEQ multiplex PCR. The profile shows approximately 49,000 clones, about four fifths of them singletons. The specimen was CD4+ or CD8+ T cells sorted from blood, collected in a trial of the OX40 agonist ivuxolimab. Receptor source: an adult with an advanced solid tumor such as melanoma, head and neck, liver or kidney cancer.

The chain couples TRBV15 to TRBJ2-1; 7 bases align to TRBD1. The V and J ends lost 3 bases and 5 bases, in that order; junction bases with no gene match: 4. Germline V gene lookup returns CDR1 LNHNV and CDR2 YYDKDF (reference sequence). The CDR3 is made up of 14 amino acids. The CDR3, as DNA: TGTGCCACCAGCAGTCCGACAGGGAACAATGAGCAGTTCTTC. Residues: CATSSPTGNNEQFF.

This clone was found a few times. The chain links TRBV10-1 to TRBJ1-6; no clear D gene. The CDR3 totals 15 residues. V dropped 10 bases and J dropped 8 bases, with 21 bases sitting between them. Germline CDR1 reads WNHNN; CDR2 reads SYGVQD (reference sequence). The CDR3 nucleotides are TGCGCCACGACATCCCCGGCTTATCTCTATTCACCCCTCCACTTT. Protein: CATTSPAYLYSPLHF.

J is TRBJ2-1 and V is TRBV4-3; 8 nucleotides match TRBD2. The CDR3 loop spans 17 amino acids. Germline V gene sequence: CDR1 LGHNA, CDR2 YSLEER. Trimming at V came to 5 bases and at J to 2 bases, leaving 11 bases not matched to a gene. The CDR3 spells CASSGYLAGPPYNEQFF. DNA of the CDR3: TGCGCCAGCAGCGGCTATTTAGCGGGACCGCCCTACAATGAGCAGTTCTTC.

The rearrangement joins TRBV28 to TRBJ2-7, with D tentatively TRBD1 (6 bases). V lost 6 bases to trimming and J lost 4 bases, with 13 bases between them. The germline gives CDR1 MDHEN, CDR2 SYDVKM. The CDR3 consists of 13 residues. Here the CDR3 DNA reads TGTGCCAGCAGCGAAACAGGGTCGTACGAGCAGTACTTC. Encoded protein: CASSETGSYEQYF.

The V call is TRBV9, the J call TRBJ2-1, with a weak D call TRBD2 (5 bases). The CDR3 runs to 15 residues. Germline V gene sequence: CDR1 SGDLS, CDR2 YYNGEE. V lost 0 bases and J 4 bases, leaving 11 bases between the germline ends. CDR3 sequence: CASSVGGEQYNEQFF. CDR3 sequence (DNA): TGTGCCAGCAGCGTAGGGGGAGAGCAATACAATGAGCAGTTCTTC.

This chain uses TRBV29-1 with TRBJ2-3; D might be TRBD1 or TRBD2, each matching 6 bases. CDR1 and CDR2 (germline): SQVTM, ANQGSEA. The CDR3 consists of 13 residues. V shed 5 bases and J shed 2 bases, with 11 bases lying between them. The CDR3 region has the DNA TGCAGCGTTTTCACGGGGGCCACAGATACGCAGTATTTT. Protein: CSVFTGATDTQYF.

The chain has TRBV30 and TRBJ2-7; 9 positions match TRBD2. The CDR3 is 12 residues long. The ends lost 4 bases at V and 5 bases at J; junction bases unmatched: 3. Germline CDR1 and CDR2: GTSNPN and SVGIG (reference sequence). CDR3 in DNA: TGTGCCTGGACCTTAGCGGGAGACGAGCAGTACTTC. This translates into CAWTLAGDEQYF.

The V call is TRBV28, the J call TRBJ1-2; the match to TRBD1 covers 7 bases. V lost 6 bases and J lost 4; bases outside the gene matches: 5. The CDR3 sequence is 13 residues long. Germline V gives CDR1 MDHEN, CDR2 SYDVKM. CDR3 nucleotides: TGTGCCAGCAGCGGGGGACAGTCCTATGGCTACACCTTC. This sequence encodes CASSGGQSYGYTF.

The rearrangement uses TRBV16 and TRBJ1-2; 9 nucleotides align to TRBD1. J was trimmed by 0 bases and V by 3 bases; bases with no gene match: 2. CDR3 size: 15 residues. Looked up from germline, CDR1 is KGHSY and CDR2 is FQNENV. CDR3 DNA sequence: TGTGCCAGCAGCCAGGGACAGGGCGCTAACTATGGCTACACCTTC. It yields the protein CASSQGQGANYGYTF.

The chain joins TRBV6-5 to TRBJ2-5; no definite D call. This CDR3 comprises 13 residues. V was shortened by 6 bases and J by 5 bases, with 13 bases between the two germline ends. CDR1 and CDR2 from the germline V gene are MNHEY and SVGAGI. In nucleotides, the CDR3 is TGTGCCAGCAGCCTTTATTTGGGGGAGACCCAGTACTTC. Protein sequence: CASSLYLGETQYF.

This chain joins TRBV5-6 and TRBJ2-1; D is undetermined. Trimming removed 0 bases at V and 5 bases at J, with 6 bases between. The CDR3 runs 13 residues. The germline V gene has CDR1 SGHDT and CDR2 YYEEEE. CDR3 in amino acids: CASSLANNNEQFF. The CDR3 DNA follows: TGTGCCAGCAGCTTGGCCAATAACAATGAGCAGTTCTTC.

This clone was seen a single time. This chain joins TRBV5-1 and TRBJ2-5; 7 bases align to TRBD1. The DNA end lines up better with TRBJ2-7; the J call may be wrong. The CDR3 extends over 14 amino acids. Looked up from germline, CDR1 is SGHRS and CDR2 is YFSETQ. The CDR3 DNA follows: TGCGCCAGCAGCCCATCGGCAGGGGGTTACGAGCAGTACTTC. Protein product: CASSPSAGGYEQYF.

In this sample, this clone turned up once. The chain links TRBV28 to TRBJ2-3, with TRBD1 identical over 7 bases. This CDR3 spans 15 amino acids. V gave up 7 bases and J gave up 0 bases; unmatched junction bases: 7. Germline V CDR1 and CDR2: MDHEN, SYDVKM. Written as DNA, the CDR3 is TGTGCCAGCATGAGGACAGGACCTAGCACAGATACGCAGTATTTT. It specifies CASMRTGPSTDTQYF.

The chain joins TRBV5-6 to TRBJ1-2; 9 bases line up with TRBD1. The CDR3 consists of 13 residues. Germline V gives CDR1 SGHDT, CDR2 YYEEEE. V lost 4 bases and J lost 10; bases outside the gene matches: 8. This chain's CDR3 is CASSPWTGEHYTF. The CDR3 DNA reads TGTGCCAGCAGCCCTTGGACAGGGGAACACTACACCTTC.

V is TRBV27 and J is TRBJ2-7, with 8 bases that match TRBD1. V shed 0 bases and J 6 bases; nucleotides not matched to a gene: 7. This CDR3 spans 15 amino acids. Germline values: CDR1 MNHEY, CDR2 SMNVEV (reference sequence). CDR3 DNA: TGTGCCAGCAGTTTATCTTCGACAGGGGTGTCCGAGCAGTACTTC. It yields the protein CASSLSSTGVSEQYF.

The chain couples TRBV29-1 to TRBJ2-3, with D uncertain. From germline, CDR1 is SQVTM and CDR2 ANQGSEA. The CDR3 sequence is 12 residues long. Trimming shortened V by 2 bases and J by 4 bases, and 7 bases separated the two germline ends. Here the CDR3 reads CSVEHTSDTQYF. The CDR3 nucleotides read TGCAGCGTTGAACACACCTCAGATACGCAGTATTTT.

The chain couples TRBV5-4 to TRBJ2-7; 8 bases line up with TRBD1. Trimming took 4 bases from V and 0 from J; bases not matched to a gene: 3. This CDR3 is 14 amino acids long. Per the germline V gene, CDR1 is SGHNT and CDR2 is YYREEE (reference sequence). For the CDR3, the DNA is TGTGCCAGCAGCCCGGACAGGGTCTCCTACGAGCAGTACTTC. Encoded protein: CASSPDRVSYEQYF.

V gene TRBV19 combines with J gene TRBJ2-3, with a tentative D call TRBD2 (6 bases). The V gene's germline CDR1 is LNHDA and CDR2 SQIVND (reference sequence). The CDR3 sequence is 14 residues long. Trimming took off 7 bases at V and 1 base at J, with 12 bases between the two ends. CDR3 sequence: CASMLALGTDTQYF. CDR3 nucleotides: TGTGCCAGTATGCTAGCGCTCGGCACAGATACGCAGTATTTT.

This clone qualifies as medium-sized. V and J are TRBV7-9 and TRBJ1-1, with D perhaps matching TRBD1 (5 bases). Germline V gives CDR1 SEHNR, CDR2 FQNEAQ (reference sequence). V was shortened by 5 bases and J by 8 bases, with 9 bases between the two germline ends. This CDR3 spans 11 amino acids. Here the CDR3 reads CASSPGPEAFF. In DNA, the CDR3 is TGTGCCAGCAGCCCGGGGCCCGAAGCTTTCTTT.

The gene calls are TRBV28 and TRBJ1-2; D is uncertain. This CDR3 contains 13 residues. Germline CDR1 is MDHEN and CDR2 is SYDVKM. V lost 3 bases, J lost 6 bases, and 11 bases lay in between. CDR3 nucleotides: TGTGCCAGCAGTTTGGAAGTAGGGCATGGCTACACCTTC. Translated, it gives CASSLEVGHGYTF.